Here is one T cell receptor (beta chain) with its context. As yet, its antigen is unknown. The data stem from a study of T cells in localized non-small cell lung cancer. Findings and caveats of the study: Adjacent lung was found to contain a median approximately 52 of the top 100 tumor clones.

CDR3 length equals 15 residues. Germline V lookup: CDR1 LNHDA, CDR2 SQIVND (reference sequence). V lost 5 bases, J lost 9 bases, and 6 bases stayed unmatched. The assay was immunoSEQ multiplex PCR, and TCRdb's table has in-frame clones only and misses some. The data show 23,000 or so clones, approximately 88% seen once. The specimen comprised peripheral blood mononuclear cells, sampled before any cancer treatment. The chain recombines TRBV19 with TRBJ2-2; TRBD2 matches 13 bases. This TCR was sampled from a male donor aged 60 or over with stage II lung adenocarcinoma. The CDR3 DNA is TGTGCCAGTAGTGTCGGGACTAGCGGGATCCGGGAGCTGTTTTTT. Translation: CASSVGTSGIRELFF.